A selection of T cell receptor beta chains follows, all from one sample in a study of identical twins. TCRdb independently ran MiXCR on the 5' RACE reads; one entry per CDR3 protein. The sample yields under 900,000 distinct CDR3 sequences, 12% seen once. These data also formed part of another study, on yellow fever vaccine responses in identical twins.

Sequenced: PBMCs. Receptors were obtained from a woman aged 18-29 years in good health. Each CDR3 is given with its conserved first and last residue. D genes are given only for firm matches. A row's size may be missing; if present it is once, few, many or a size class.

v_gene	d_gene	j_gene	abundance	len	CDR3nt	CDR3aa
TRBV15	TRBD1	TRBJ2-3	-	15	TGTGCCACCAGCAGTACCGGGACAGGTCCAGATACGCAGTATTTT	CATSSTGTGPDTQYF
TRBV7-9	-	TRBJ2-3	few	17	TGTGCCAGCAGCTTAGACTACAGGGTAGTGGGCACAGATACGCAGTATTTT	CASSLDYRVVGTDTQYF
TRBV15	TRBD2	TRBJ2-3	-	17	TGTGCCACCAGCAGAGCGACCGGGACTATTTCCACAGATACGCAGTATTTT	CATSRATGTISTDTQYF
TRBV7-2	-	TRBJ1-3	few	17	TGTGCCAGCAGCTTAGCCCCGGGGGCCCGCTCTGGAAACACCATATATTTT	CASSLAPGARSGNTIYF
TRBV28	-	TRBJ2-7	many	12	TGTGCCAGCAGTTTTAGGTGGATCGAGCAGTACTTC	CASSFRWIEQYF
TRBV20-1	-	TRBJ2-3	many	13	TGCAGTGCCCACAGCGGGACAGGAGATACGCAGTATTTT	CSAHSGTGDTQYF
TRBV5-1	-	TRBJ1-1	-	15	TGCGCCAGCAGCCCCTCCGGCAGGGCGGGCACTGAAGCTTTCTTT	CASSPSGRAGTEAFF
TRBV12-3/TRBV12-4	-	TRBJ1-4	many	15	TGTGCCAGCAGCCAACTGGGACAATATAATGAAAAACTGTTTTTT	CASSQLGQYNEKLFF
TRBV27	TRBD1	TRBJ1-1	few	14	TGTGCCAGCAGCTTTACAGGGGGCGCAGATGAAGCTTTCTTT	CASSFTGGADEAFF
TRBV15	-	TRBJ2-3	few	13	TGTGCCACCAGCAGAGCTATCGAGGATACGCAGTATTTT	CATSRAIEDTQYF
TRBV14	-	TRBJ2-7	-	16	TGTGCCAGCAGCCAAGAGGCAGCAAGACCACCTTACGAGCAGTACTTC	CASSQEAARPPYEQYF
TRBV5-1	TRBD2	TRBJ2-3	few	16	TGCGCCAGCAGCTTGAATAGCGGGATAGGTGCAGATACGCAGTATTTT	CASSLNSGIGADTQYF
TRBV10-3	-	TRBJ2-7	-	13	TGTGCCATCAGTGATATGCAGAGGGGCGAGCAGTACTTC	CAISDMQRGEQYF
TRBV5-1	TRBD1	TRBJ1-5	many	15	TGCGCCAGCAGCTTGGGGGACAGGTCTAATCAGCCCCAGCATTTT	CASSLGDRSNQPQHF
TRBV10-3	TRBD2	TRBJ2-1	-	14	TGTGCCATCAGTGATGGACGGGGGGACAATGAGCAGTTCTTC	CAISDGRGDNEQFF
TRBV4-1	-	TRBJ2-5	few	15	TGCGCCAGCAGCCAGCCGGGGCAAACCCAAGAGACCCAGTACTTC	CASSQPGQTQETQYF
TRBV3-1	TRBD2	TRBJ2-7	few	16	TGTGCCAGCAGCCAAGTAACTAGCGGGAGTTATGACGAGCAGTACTTC	CASSQVTSGSYDEQYF
TRBV5-5	TRBD1	TRBJ2-1	few	13	TGTGCCAGCCAGACAGGGATTGGAGATGAGCAGTTCTTC	CASQTGIGDEQFF
TRBV11-2	TRBD2	TRBJ2-2	-	20	TGTGCCAGCAGCTTAGTTCAGGTGTTCCGAAGCGGGAGTAACACCGGGGAGCTGTTTTTT	CASSLVQVFRSGSNTGELFF
TRBV12-3/TRBV12-4	TRBD2	TRBJ2-2	few	18	TGTGCCAGCAGTATAGGGACTAGCGGGTCCCTTACGGCCGGGGAGCTGTTTTTT	CASSIGTSGSLTAGELFF
TRBV4-2	-	TRBJ2-3	-	15	TGTGCCAGCAGCCAAGTAGGAGGGACGTGGGATACGCAGTATTTT	CASSQVGGTWDTQYF
TRBV11-2	TRBD2	TRBJ2-1	-	15	TGTGCCAGCACGACGACTAGCGGTTCCTACAATGAGCAGTTCTTC	CASTTTSGSYNEQFF
TRBV7-2	-	TRBJ2-7	-	15	TGTGCCAGCAGCTTAGGATTTAGGGGGTCTTACGAGCAGTACTTC	CASSLGFRGSYEQYF
TRBV10-3	-	TRBJ2-1	few	16	TGTGCCATCAGTTGGGACGCGACCTCCTCCTACAATGAGCAGTTCTTC	CAISWDATSSYNEQFF
TRBV4-1	TRBD1	TRBJ2-5	many	14	TGCGCCAGCAGCCAGACAGGGTACGGGGAGACCCAGTACTTC	CASSQTGYGETQYF
TRBV25-1	-	TRBJ2-3	many	11	TGTGCCAGCAGAGCCGCGGATACGCAGTATTTT	CASRAADTQYF
TRBV5-1	-	TRBJ2-6	many	16	TGCGCCAGCAGCTTGGCGACAGACTCTGGGGCCAACGTCCTGACTTTC	CASSLATDSGANVLTF
TRBV2	-	TRBJ1-2	many	12	TGTGCCAGCAGGGACAACGGCTATGGCTACACCTTC	CASRDNGYGYTF
TRBV4-1	-	TRBJ1-6	many	14	TGCGCCAGCAGCCGAATCGGGTCCGGTTCACCCCTCCACTTT	CASSRIGSGSPLHF
TRBV7-3	-	TRBJ2-1	few	16	TGTGCCAGCAGCTTAACCGAGCGGTTTGGCTACAATGAGCAGTTCTTC	CASSLTERFGYNEQFF
TRBV27	TRBD2	TRBJ2-5	few	18	TGTGCCAGCAGTTCGGCCCGGGGCGGGGGACCTTTCCAAGAGACCCAGTACTTC	CASSSARGGGPFQETQYF
TRBV7-2	TRBD2	TRBJ2-3	many	15	TGTGCCAGCAGCTTATGGACGGGGGGGACAGATACGCAGTATTTT	CASSLWTGGTDTQYF
TRBV7-7	-	TRBJ1-4	few	14	TGTGCCAGCAGCCACGTCAGACTTAATGAAAAACTGTTTTTT	CASSHVRLNEKLFF
TRBV28	-	TRBJ2-5	-	15	TGTGCCAGCAGTTCTACAGGGGTGGGAGGGGAGACCCAGTACTTC	CASSSTGVGGETQYF
TRBV27	TRBD1	TRBJ2-1	-	15	TGTGCCAGCAGTTTACTGGGACAGGATTGCAATGAGCAGTTCTTC	CASSLLGQDCNEQFF